The rows below give T cell receptor beta chains drawn from one sample of a study of cytomegalovirus exposure and HLA in healthy donors. Sequenced by immunoSEQ multiplex PCR; TCRdb stores in-frame clones only, minus some. The repertoire consists of 100,000 to 150,000 clones, with about three quarters occurring once and the leading ten covering about 6%. The sample comprised PBMCs. The receptors were sampled from a woman aged 40 to 50 in good health and CMV-seronegative. Both conserved end residues are part of each CDR3. The D gene is left open where the match is weak. Size values are once, few and many counts, or a class for expanded clones, and some rows have none.

j_call clone_size d_call v_call cdr3_nt cdr3_aa
TRBJ2-5 . . TRBV2 TGTGCCAGCAGTGAGTACAGCCAAGAGACCCAGTACTTC CASSEYSQETQYF
TRBJ2-3 . TRBD2 TRBV28 TGTGCCAGCAGCCCGGGCGTAGCGGGAGGTACAGATACGCAGTATTTT CASSPGVAGGTDTQYF
TRBJ2-1 . . TRBV28 TGTGCCAGCAGTCCCAGACAGTCCTCAATCGGGGGAGATGAGCAGTTCTTC CASSPRQSSIGGDEQFF
TRBJ1-2 . . TRBV7-9 TGTTCCAGCAGCTTGTCTGAGTATGGCTACACCTTC CSSSLSEYGYTF
TRBJ2-5 few . TRBV28 TGTGCCAGCAGCCAAGGATCGACAGCGCGCGAGACCCAGTACTTC CASSQGSTARETQYF
TRBJ1-3 . . TRBV28 TGTGCCAGCAGTCTTGGGGGGATTGCGGGAAACACCATATATTTT CASSLGGIAGNTIYF
TRBJ2-5 . TRBD1 TRBV15 TGTGCCACCAGCAGACTAGGACAGGGTGAAGAGACCCAGTACTTC CATSRLGQGEETQYF
TRBJ2-6 few . TRBV7-8 TGTGCCAGCAGCTTAACTCCGTCCCCCTCTGGGGCCAACGTCCTGACTTTC CASSLTPSPSGANVLTF
TRBJ2-3 few TRBD2 TRBV5-1 TGCGCCAGCAGCTTGGGGGGACTAGCGGGCACAGATACGCAGTATTTT CASSLGGLAGTDTQYF
TRBJ2-5 few . TRBV7-9 TGTGCCAGCAGGGGTACAGGGGGGGGAGAGACCCAGTACTTC CASRGTGGGETQYF
TRBJ2-7 few . TRBV7-9 TGTTCCAGCAGCTTATGGAGCGAGCAGTACTTC CSSSLWSEQYF
TRBJ2-7 once . TRBV4-3 TGCGCCAGCAGCCTTACAGTAAGGAACGAGCAGTACTTC CASSLTVRNEQYF
TRBJ1-1 . . TRBV7-2 TGTGCCAGCAGCCAAGCCAAGAACACTGAAGCTTTCTTT CASSQAKNTEAFF
TRBJ1-2 . . TRBV28 TGTGCCAGCAGTCTTTACAGGGACTATGGCTACACCTTC CASSLYRDYGYTF
TRBJ2-3 . TRBD1 TRBV19 TGTGCCAGTAGTTCTCCGAGGGACAGGGGAGAAGATACGCAGTATTTT CASSSPRDRGEDTQYF
TRBJ2-3 . . TRBV2 TGTGCCAGCAGGAGTGTCACGGGGACAGATACGCAGTATTTT CASRSVTGTDTQYF
TRBJ1-4 . . TRBV19 TGTGCCAGTAGTATAAGAACAGGATCTAATGAAAAACTGTTTTTT CASSIRTGSNEKLFF
TRBJ2-1 . . TRBV28 TGTGCCAGCAGTTCCCCAGGGTTGCCGGGCAATGAGCAGTTCTTC CASSSPGLPGNEQFF
TRBJ2-5 . . TRBV18 TGTGCCAGCTCACCCGCGGAGACCCAGTACTTC CASSPAETQYF
TRBJ2-5 . TRBD2 TRBV10-3 TGTGCCATCAACTCGGGACTAGCGGGAGAGACCCAGTACTTC CAINSGLAGETQYF
TRBJ2-7 . . TRBV7-6 TGTGCCAGTAGCCCGACACAAGGTCCTACTTCCTACGAGCAGTACTTC CASSPTQGPTSYEQYF
TRBJ2-7 . TRBD1 TRBV7-2 TGTGCCAGCAGCCTAAACCTACCGGGACAGGGGGCATCCGAGCAGTACTTC CASSLNLPGQGASEQYF
TRBJ1-2 . TRBD1 TRBV10-3 TGTGCCATCAGTGAGTCTAGGGACAGGGGGGCCTATGGCTACACCTTC CAISESRDRGAYGYTF
TRBJ2-3 few . TRBV6-6 TGTGCCAGCAGCGGGGGGCTAGGCGACGGCACAGATACGCAGTATTTT CASSGGLGDGTDTQYF
TRBJ2-3 . TRBD2 TRBV25-1 TGTGCCGGTAATAGGGGCGGGAGAGGCACAGATACGCAGTATTTT CAGNRGGRGTDTQYF
TRBJ1-2 . TRBD1 TRBV2 TGTGCCAGTCTAACAGGGGGCGCGGGTGGCTACACCTTC CASLTGGAGGYTF
TRBJ1-1 . . TRBV19 TGTGCCAGTAGTATAGATCACGGGGGGAACACTGAAGCTTTCTTT CASSIDHGGNTEAFF
TRBJ2-1 . TRBD2 TRBV28 TGTGCCAGCACTACTGGGACTAGCGGACCAAAGATGGCCTACAATGAGCAGTTCTTC CASTTGTSGPKMAYNEQFF
TRBJ1-3 few . TRBV7-9 TGTGCTACGCACGCAGGCACCGAATTCTCTGGAAACACCATATATTTT CATHAGTEFSGNTIYF
TRBJ2-3 . TRBD1 TRBV5-4 TGTGCCAGCAGCTGGGACAGGGCCACTAGCACAGATACGCAGTATTTT CASSWDRATSTDTQYF
TRBJ2-7 . TRBD2 TRBV2 TGTGCCAGCATTCCGGATACTAGCGGAACCTACGAGCAGTACTTC CASIPDTSGTYEQYF
TRBJ2-3 . TRBD1 TRBV6-4 TGTGCCAGCAGTGACGGACAGGGGCCAGATACGCAGTATTTT CASSDGQGPDTQYF
TRBJ2-3 . . TRBV5-1 TGCGCCAGCAGTTCGGAGCGGTCCACAGATACGCAGTATTTT CASSSERSTDTQYF
TRBJ2-7 few TRBD1 TRBV14 TGTGCCAGCAGAAGGGGACAGGGTACCGAGCAGTACTTC CASRRGQGTEQYF
TRBJ2-1 . TRBD2 TRBV4-1 TGCGCCAGCAGCCGGACTAGCGGGGCAAATGAGCAGTTCTTC CASSRTSGANEQFF
TRBJ2-7 . . TRBV5-4 TGTGCCAGCAGCTCCCGCCGGGGTACATACTACGAGCAGTACTTC CASSSRRGTYYEQYF
TRBJ2-7 . . TRBV20-1 TGCAGTGCCCGGGAGTACGAGCAGTACTTC CSAREYEQYF
TRBJ1-5 . TRBD1 TRBV15 TGTGCCACCAGCAGAGACCGGACAGGTAGGGTCAATCAGCCCCAGCATTTT CATSRDRTGRVNQPQHF
TRBJ2-5 . TRBD2 TRBV6-5 TGTGCCAGCAGACGCACTAGCGGTTGGGAGACCCAGTACTTC CASRRTSGWETQYF
TRBJ2-7 . TRBD1 TRBV6-6 TGTGCCAGCAGTCAAGTTGGGACAGACTACGAGCAGTACTTC CASSQVGTDYEQYF
TRBJ2-1 . TRBD2 TRBV2 TGTGCCAGCACCTCCGGGACTAGCGGCGCCGGGGGCCAGTTCTTC CASTSGTSGAGGQFF
TRBJ1-1 few . TRBV7-9 TGTGCCAGCAGCGGACCCGCCCGGGGAGCTTTCTTT CASSGPARGAFF
TRBJ1-2 . . TRBV15 TGTGCCACCAGCAGAGACAGGGCCGGCTATGGCTACACCTTC CATSRDRAGYGYTF
TRBJ1-4 . . TRBV28 TGTGCCACCCTGACAGTCACTAATGAAAAACTGTTTTTT CATLTVTNEKLFF
TRBJ2-3 . . TRBV7-9 TGTGCCAGCAGCGTGACAAGATCAGATACGCAGTATTTT CASSVTRSDTQYF